This paragraph covers one TCR beta chain sequence. Its cognate antigen is unknown. This entry comes from a study of ipilimumab plus nivolumab after autologous stem cell transplantation. At the level of the study: DLBCL patients had primary refractory or relapsed disease. Study findings and constraints: The authors say TCR, Treg and microbiome findings warrant further study.

Profiled with immunoSEQ multiplex PCR; TCRdb holds only in-frame clones, not every one. Found here are approximately 17,000 clones, about 72% of them singletons; the top ten hold around 21%. Checkpoint therapy with ipilimumab 1 mg/kg began 14 to 28 days after transplant. Patients got 3 mg/kg IV nivolumab weeks 1, 4, 7, 10, then biweekly through week 26. The source is a male donor with diffuse large B-cell lymphoma. This sample comprised PBMCs, obtained in a trial of ipilimumab plus nivolumab as post-transplant consolidation.

In DNA, the CDR3 is TGTGCCAGCAGTGAAATCAGGGAGACCGGGGAGCTGTTTTTT. This encodes CASSEIRETGELFF. The chain couples TRBV2 to TRBJ2-2; D possibly uses TRBD1 or TRBD2 (5 bases each). CDR1 and CDR2 from the germline V gene are SNHLY and FYNNEI. This CDR3 has 14 amino acids. With 2 bases removed from V and 5 bases from J, the gap between germline ends came to 9 bases.